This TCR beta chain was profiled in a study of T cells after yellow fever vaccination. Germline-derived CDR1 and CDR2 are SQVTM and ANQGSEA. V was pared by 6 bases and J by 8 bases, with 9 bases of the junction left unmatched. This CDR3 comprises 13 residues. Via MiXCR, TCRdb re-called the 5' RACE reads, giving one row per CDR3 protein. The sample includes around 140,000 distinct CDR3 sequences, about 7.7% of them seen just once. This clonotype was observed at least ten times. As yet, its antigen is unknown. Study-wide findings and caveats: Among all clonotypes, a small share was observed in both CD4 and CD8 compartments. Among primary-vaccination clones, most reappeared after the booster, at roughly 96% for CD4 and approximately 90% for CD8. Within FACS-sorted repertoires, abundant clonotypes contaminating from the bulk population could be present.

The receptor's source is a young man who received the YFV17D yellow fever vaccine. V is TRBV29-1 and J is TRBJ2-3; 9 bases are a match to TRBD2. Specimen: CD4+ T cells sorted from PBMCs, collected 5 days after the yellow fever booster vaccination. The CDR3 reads CSVLKGLAITQYF. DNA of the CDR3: TGCAGCGTCCTAAAAGGACTAGCGATTACGCAGTATTTT.